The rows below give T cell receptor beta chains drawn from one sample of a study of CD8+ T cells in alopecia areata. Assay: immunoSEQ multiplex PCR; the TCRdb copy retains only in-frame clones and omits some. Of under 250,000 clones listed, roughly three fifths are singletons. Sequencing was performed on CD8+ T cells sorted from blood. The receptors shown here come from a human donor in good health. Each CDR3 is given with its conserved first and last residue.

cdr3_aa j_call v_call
CASTEEGLSYEQYF TRBJ2-7 TRBV2
CASSSTIGGQNGYTF TRBJ1-2 TRBV7-6
CASSFGSGANVLTF TRBJ2-6 TRBV7-2
CASSGGTKIPYNEQFF TRBJ2-1 TRBV7-9
CSVEQGAADTEAFF TRBJ1-1 TRBV29-1
CASQKTTQVAYNEQFF TRBJ2-1 TRBV19
CASSYLYEQYF TRBJ2-7 TRBV7-2
CASSLGTGYYGYTF TRBJ1-2 TRBV5-6
CASSVVTGAEAFF TRBJ1-1 TRBV25-1
CSVETQTGGAFF TRBJ1-1 TRBV29-1
CASSQDLTDTQYF TRBJ2-3 TRBV4-1
CASSQPVGGGEQYF TRBJ2-7 TRBV4-1